The 27 T cell receptor beta chains below come from one sample, sequenced in a study of PD-L1 blockade in urothelial cancer. The repertoire was sequenced with immunoSEQ multiplex PCR; TCRdb's copy has only in-frame clones and lacks some. The table includes 75,000 to 90,000 clones, roughly 82% detected once. The sequencing used PBMCs, collected around atezolizumab (anti-PD-L1) treatment. These receptors were obtained from a man aged 70 or older with urothelial cancer.

V is TRBV13 and J is TRBJ1-1; a weak D match, TRBD1 (6 bases). This CDR3 has 17 amino acids. Trimming cost V 5 bases and J 5 bases, with 24 bases left between them. Germline CDR1 is PRHDT and CDR2 is FYEKMQ (reference sequence). As DNA, the CDR3 is TGTGCCAGCAGCCTACCCACTCTAGGGGGGGCGCAAACTGAAGCTTTCTTT. It encodes CASSLPTLGGAQTEAFF.

V and J are TRBV7-9 and TRBJ1-1; D is unresolved. The CDR3 extends over 12 amino acids. Looked up from germline, CDR1 is SEHNR and CDR2 is FQNEAQ (reference sequence). Trimming shortened V by 5 bases and J by 5 bases, and 9 bases separated the two germline ends. This CDR3 reads CASSRRNTEAFF. The CDR3 DNA is TGTGCCAGCAGCCGGCGGAATACTGAAGCTTTCTTT.

This clone was seen once. This chain connects TRBV5-1 to TRBJ1-2; 7 nucleotides align to TRBD1. Germline V gene sequence: CDR1 SGHRS, CDR2 YFSETQ. This CDR3 has 14 amino acids. The V segment lost 0 bases and the J segment 10 bases; nucleotides outside the gene matches: 9. The DNA of the CDR3 is TGCGCCAGCAGCTTGGCCGGGACAGACCTGGACTACACCTTC. Protein product: CASSLAGTDLDYTF.

The rearrangement joins TRBV5-4 to TRBJ2-1; 13 nucleotides agree with TRBD2. Germline lookup yields CDR1 SGHNT and CDR2 YYREEE (reference sequence). J lost 6 bases, V lost 0 bases, and 6 bases had no gene match. The CDR3 runs to 17 residues. The CDR3 reads CASSLVSTSGGPNEQFF. CDR3 DNA: TGTGCCAGCAGCTTGGTCTCGACTAGCGGGGGGCCCAATGAGCAGTTCTTC.

CDR3 DNA sequence: TGCAGTTTCTTCACAGATACGCAGTATTTT. This gives the protein CSFFTDTQYF. The genes are TRBV20-1 and TRBJ2-3; D remains unclear. V lost 8 bases, J lost 2 bases, and 5 bases lay in between. Germline V gene lookup returns CDR1 DFQATT and CDR2 SNEGSKA (reference sequence). The CDR3 length is 10 residues.

The J gene is TRBJ2-1, the V gene TRBV5-6; D possibly corresponds to TRBD2 (6 bases). Trimming shortened V by 0 bases and J by 6 bases, and 7 bases separated the two germline ends. Germline CDR1 and CDR2: SGHDT and YYEEEE. The CDR3 has 13 amino acids. As DNA, the CDR3 is TGTGCCAGCAGCTTGGTGGGAGGCAATGAGCAGTTCTTC. It codes for CASSLVGGNEQFF.

The gene calls are TRBV6-6 and TRBJ1-2; the match to TRBD1 covers 10 bases. Per germline, CDR1 MNHNY and CDR2 SVGAGI (reference sequence). The CDR3 has 14 residues. With V trimmed by 6 bases and J by 5 bases, 6 bases remained unmatched. DNA of the CDR3: TGTGCCAGCAGAAACCGGGACAGGGGTTATGGCTACACCTTC. It translates to CASRNRDRGYGYTF.

The rearrangement links TRBV5-4 to TRBJ1-4, with 9 bases lining up with TRBD1. The trim removed 3 bases at V and 8 bases at J, leaving 8 bases unmatched. Germline V gene lookup returns CDR1 SGHNT and CDR2 YYREEE (reference sequence). CDR3 length: 15 residues. CDR3 in DNA: TGTGCCAGCAGCTCCACAGGGGGCGCCCGGGAAAAACTGTTTTTT. This codes for CASSSTGGAREKLFF.

DNA for the CDR3: TGTGCCAGCACCCCGGGGGGGGGCAAGGAGACCCAGTACTTC. It encodes CASTPGGGKETQYF. J is TRBJ2-5 and V is TRBV28; 8 nucleotides align to TRBD2. This CDR3 region has 14 residues. Unmatched junction bases numbered 9, after V lost 7 bases and J lost 5 bases. Germline CDR1 reads MDHEN; CDR2 reads SYDVKM.

The rearrangement links TRBV5-1 to TRBJ1-6; D gene unclear. In germline, CDR1 is SGHRS, CDR2 YFSETQ. V gave up 0 bases and J gave up 10 bases, with 11 bases separating them. The CDR3 length is 14 residues. This CDR3 reads CASSLDGPGSPLHF. The CDR3 coding sequence is TGCGCCAGCAGCTTGGATGGCCCGGGGTCACCCCTCCACTTT.

This sequence joins TRBV23-1 and TRBJ1-1, with 8 bases matching TRBD1. TRBV23-1 is marked as an open reading frame, function uncertain. The V segment lost 0 bases and the J segment 3 bases; nucleotides outside the gene matches: 6. The CDR3 is made up of 16 amino acids. The CDR3 protein is CASSQSCQGAYTEAFF. Here the CDR3 DNA reads TGCGCCAGCAGTCAATCCTGCCAGGGGGCTTACACTGAAGCTTTCTTT.

V is TRBV11-2 and J is TRBJ1-5, with unresolved D. V was pared by 3 bases and J by 7 bases, with 10 bases between. This CDR3 spans 13 amino acids. The germline CDR1 and CDR2 sequences are SGHAT and FQNNGV. In DNA, the CDR3 is TGTGCCAGCAGCTTCCAGGATGGGCAGCCCCAGCATTTT. Translated, it gives CASSFQDGQPQHF.

The chain employs TRBV19 and TRBJ2-2; D is ambiguous. Germline-derived CDR1 and CDR2 are LNHDA and SQIVND (reference sequence). CDR3 length equals 13 residues. Between the trimmed V and J ends, which lost 3 bases and 4 bases, there was a span of 6 bases. In DNA, the CDR3 is TGTGCCAGTAGTATCCAGGTCACCGGGGAGCTGTTTTTT. It codes for CASSIQVTGELFF.

The chain joins TRBV7-9 to TRBJ2-1; possibly TRBD2 for D (6 bases). CDR1 is SEHNR, CDR2 FQNEAQ, per germline (reference sequence). V lost 5 bases, J lost 16 bases, and 27 bases lay in between. The CDR3 runs to 15 residues. As DNA, the CDR3 is TGTGCCAGCAGCCCTCCCGGGACTGAGGATCTAGTCGCATTCTTC. It translates to CASSPPGTEDLVAFF.

This clone was seen a few times. The chain employs TRBV5-1 and TRBJ2-3, with 12 bases lining up with TRBD2. The CDR3 is made up of 14 amino acids. Germline V gene lookup returns CDR1 SGHRS and CDR2 YFSETQ. V trimming: 4 bases; J trimming: 5 bases; junction bases outside the gene matches: 2. In nucleotides, the CDR3 is TGCGCCAGCAGCACTAGCGGGAGGCAAGATACGCAGTATTTT. Residues: CASSTSGRQDTQYF.

This clone was observed at least ten times. The chain couples TRBV2 to TRBJ1-2; D remains ambiguous. Looked up from germline, CDR1 is SNHLY and CDR2 is FYNNEI. The germline V and J ends were trimmed by 6 bases and 4 bases, with 15 bases remaining between them. The CDR3 runs 14 residues. The CDR3 DNA reads as TGTGCCAGCAGCCTTCAGGCCATACTCTATGGCTACACCTTC. It codes for CASSLQAILYGYTF.

This chain uses TRBV19 with TRBJ2-7; D is unresolved. Trimming left V 0 bases short and J 4 bases short, with 7 bases between. CDR3 length: 13 amino acids. Germline V gene lookup returns CDR1 LNHDA and CDR2 SQIVND (reference sequence). The CDR3 sequence is CASSIDQSYEQYF. CDR3 DNA: TGTGCCAGTAGTATAGATCAGTCGTACGAGCAGTACTTC.

The V and J genes are TRBV6-1 and TRBJ2-5, with D possibly being TRBD2 (6 bases). Germline V gene sequence: CDR1 MNHNS, CDR2 SASEGT. The CDR3 sequence is 11 residues long. V lost 5 bases, J lost 5 bases, and 6 bases lay in between. The CDR3 is CASSLAETQYF. The CDR3 bases are TGTGCCAGCAGTCTAGCGGAGACCCAGTACTTC.

CDR3 in DNA: TGTGCCAGCAGCCCTACCACAGATACGCAGTATTTT. This gives the protein CASSPTTDTQYF. J is TRBJ2-3 and V is TRBV4-2; no clear D gene. Germline loops: CDR1 LGHNA, CDR2 YNFKEQ. V was cut by 4 bases and J by 2 bases, with 4 bases left in between. The CDR3 is 12 amino acids.

The chain links TRBV18 to TRBJ2-5; TRBD2 agrees at 7 bases. Germline V gene lookup returns CDR1 KGHSH and CDR2 LQKENI. This CDR3 has 13 amino acids. With 6 bases clipped from V and 6 bases from J, the junction kept 7 bases outside the gene matches. DNA of the CDR3: TGTGCCAGCTCCTCGGGACTAAGCCAGACCCAGTACTTC. Protein sequence: CASSSGLSQTQYF.

This chain uses TRBV30 with TRBJ2-2; D ambiguous. The CDR3 runs to 12 residues. Deletions cut 4 bases from V and 8 bases from J, with 11 bases between. Germline CDR1 is GTSNPN and CDR2 is SVGIG (reference sequence). The DNA of the CDR3 is TGTGCCTGGATCAGTGACGGGGGGGAGCTGTTTTTT. This encodes CAWISDGGELFF.

The chain couples TRBV27 to TRBJ2-1, with TRBD2 matching over 8 bases. The germline V gene has CDR1 MNHEY and CDR2 SMNVEV (reference sequence). With 3 bases clipped from V and 0 bases from J, the junction kept 4 bases outside the gene matches. The CDR3 extends over 16 amino acids. The CDR3 nucleotides read TGTGCCAGCAGTTTGCTAGCGGGTGACTCCTACAATGAGCAGTTCTTC. As protein: CASSLLAGDSYNEQFF.

The rearrangement links TRBV11-2 to TRBJ2-1; tentative D call: TRBD2 (5 bases). Trimming removed 7 bases at V and 2 bases at J, with 21 bases between. The CDR3 is 17 residues long. Per the germline V gene, CDR1 is SGHAT and CDR2 is FQNNGV. CDR3 coding DNA: TGTGCCAGCACCCGAGGGCTAGCCCGATATACCTACAATGAGCAGTTCTTC. This encodes CASTRGLARYTYNEQFF.

This clone was seen a single time. The chain joins TRBV5-1 to TRBJ1-6; no reliable D call. The V gene's germline CDR1 is SGHRS and CDR2 YFSETQ. The CDR3 is 14 residues long. V gave up 0 bases and J gave up 10 bases, with 11 bases separating them. In nucleotides, the CDR3 is TGCGCCAGCAGCTTGGACGGGGATGGGTCACCCCTCCACTTT. Its protein is CASSLDGDGSPLHF.

The V gene is TRBV5-1, the J gene TRBJ1-1; a possible D gene is TRBD1 (6 bases). Trimming took off 4 bases at V and 6 bases at J, with 13 bases between the two ends. The CDR3 loop spans 13 amino acids. Looked up from germline, CDR1 is SGHRS and CDR2 is YFSETQ. In nucleotides, the CDR3 is TGCGCCAGCAGCCTCCAACAGGGCGCTGAAGCTTTCTTT. It translates to CASSLQQGAEAFF.

This clone was recorded a few times. The chain joins TRBV10-3 to TRBJ1-2, with D possibly TRBD1 on 5 matching bases. This CDR3 is built from 13 residues. The germline CDR1 and CDR2 sequences are ENHRY and SYGVKD. The ends were cut back, 2 bases at V and 4 bases at J, with 8 bases in the middle. The CDR3 here is CAISEGGGYGYTF. The CDR3 region has the DNA TGTGCCATCAGTGAGGGGGGAGGCTATGGCTACACCTTC.

The V call is TRBV18, the J call TRBJ2-1, with D uncertain. V lost 2 bases and J 3 bases, leaving 8 bases between the germline ends. The germline CDR1 and CDR2 sequences are KGHSH and LQKENI. CDR3 length: 14 residues. DNA for the CDR3: TGTGCCAGCTCACCAGCGGCGGACTACAATGAGCAGTTCTTC. It codes for CASSPAADYNEQFF.